This T cell receptor beta chain was obtained from a study of shared clonotypes between healthy human individuals. Points from the study as a whole: Among non-shared clonotypes, generation probabilities were lower than among those shared by all four donors. Sharing of clonotypes among donors was expected to vary with sequencing depth.

Investigators divided CD4+ cells into CD45RA+ naive and CD45RA-negative memory subsets. J gave up 7 bases and V 2 bases, and 2 bases lay outside the gene matches. Germline loops: CDR1 MGHRA, CDR2 YSYEKL. The CDR3 has 15 residues. Note on this clone: The antigen remains unidentified.

Across several immunoSEQ plates, the genomic DNA of each subset was split evenly. Only in-frame clones appear in the TCRdb table, and some are missing; sequencing was by immunoSEQ multiplex PCR. The sample records about 530,000 clones, about 95% being singletons. Sequencing was performed on naive CD4+ T cells sorted from blood. The subset was: CD45RA+ positively selected. The receptor was derived from a woman in her twenties or thirties in good health. V gene TRBV4-1 combines with J gene TRBJ2-1, with TRBD2 matching 13 bases. The CDR3, as DNA: TGCGCCAGCAGCCAAACTAGCGGGAGGGCGAATGAGCAGTTCTTC. Protein product: CASSQTSGRANEQFF.